The T cell receptor beta chain under discussion was sequenced for a study of breast tumors, draining lymph nodes, adjacent tissues. Whole-study results and caveats: Compared with basal-like, luminal-like tumors shared significantly more repertoire with nontumor tissue. Tumor T cell lymph node origin was a supported hypothesis, not proven. Tumor repertoires ranked between lymph nodes and nontumor tissue in diversity, with V and J gene preferences. Most tumor T cells seemingly derive from lymph node, then expand in tumor.

Trimming shortened V by 1 base and J by 4 bases, and 14 bases separated the two germline ends. Per germline, CDR1 SGHTA and CDR2 FQGNSA. The CDR3 consists of 16 residues. One entry per CDR3 protein results from TCRdb running MiXCR on the multiplex PCR reads. The sample contains around 170,000 distinct CDR3 sequences, about 30% of which appear only once. Breast cancer patients provided tissue from their axillary draining lymph nodes. This clonotype was recorded at least ten times. Its target is not known. The source is a female donor with breast cancer. Some clones in this sample may be carry-over from other donors' samples. Sequenced input: axillary lymph node tissue. The rearrangement joins TRBV7-2 to TRBJ2-1; tentative D call: TRBD1 (6 bases). CDR3 nucleotide sequence: TGTGCCAGCAGCTTAGGTTCTGGCAGGGGATACAATGAGCAGTTCTTC. Protein product: CASSLGSGRGYNEQFF.